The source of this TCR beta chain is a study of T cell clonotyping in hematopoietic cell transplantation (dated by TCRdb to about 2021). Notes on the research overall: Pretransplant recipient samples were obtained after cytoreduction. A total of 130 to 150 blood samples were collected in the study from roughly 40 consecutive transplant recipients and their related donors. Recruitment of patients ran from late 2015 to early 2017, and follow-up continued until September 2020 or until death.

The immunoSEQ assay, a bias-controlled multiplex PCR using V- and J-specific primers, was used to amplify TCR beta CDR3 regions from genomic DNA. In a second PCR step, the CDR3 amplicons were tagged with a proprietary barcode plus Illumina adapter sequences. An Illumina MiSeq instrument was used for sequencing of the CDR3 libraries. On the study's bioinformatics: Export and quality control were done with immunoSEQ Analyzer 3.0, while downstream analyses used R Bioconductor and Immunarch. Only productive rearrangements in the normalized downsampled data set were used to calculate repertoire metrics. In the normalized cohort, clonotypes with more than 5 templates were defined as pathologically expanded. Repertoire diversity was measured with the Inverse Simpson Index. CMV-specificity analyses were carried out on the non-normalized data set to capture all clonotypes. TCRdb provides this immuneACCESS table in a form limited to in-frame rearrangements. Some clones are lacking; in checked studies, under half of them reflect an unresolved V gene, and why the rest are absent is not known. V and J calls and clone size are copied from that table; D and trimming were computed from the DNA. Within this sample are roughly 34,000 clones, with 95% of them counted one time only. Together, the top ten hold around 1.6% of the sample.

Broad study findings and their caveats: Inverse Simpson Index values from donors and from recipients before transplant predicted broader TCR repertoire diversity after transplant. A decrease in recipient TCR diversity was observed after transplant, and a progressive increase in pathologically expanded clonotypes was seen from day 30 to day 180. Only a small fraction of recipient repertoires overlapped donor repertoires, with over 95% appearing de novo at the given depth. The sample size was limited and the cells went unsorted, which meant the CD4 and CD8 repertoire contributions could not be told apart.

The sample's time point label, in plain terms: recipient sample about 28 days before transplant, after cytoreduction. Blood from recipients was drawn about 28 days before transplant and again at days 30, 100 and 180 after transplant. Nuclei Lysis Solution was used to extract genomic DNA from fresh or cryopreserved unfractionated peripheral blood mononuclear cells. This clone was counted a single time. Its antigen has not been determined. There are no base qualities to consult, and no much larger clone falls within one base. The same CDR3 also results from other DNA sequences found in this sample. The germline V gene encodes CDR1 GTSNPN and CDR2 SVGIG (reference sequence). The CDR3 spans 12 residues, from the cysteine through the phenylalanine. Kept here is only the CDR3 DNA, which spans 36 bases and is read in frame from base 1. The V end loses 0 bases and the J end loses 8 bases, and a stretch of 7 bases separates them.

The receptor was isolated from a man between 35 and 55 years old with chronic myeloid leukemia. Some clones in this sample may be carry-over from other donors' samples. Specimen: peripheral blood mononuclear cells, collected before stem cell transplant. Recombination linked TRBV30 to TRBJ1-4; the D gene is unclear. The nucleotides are TGTGCCTGGAGTGTAATCAGGGAAAAACTGTTTTTT. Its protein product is CAWSVIREKLFF.